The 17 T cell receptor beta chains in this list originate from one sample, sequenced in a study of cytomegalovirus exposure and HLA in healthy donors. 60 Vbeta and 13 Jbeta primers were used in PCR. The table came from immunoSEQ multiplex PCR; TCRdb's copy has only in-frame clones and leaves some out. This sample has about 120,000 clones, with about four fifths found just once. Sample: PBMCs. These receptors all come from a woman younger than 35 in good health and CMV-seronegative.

The CDR3 sequence: CASSVGSSDNQPQHF. DNA of the CDR3: TGTGCCAGCAGCGTAGGGTCGAGCGATAATCAGCCCCAGCATTTT. The J gene is TRBJ1-5, the V gene TRBV9; D is undetermined. CDR1 is SGDLS, CDR2 YYNGEE, per germline. Between the trimmed V and J ends, which lost 0 bases and 4 bases, there was a span of 11 bases. The CDR3 totals 15 residues.

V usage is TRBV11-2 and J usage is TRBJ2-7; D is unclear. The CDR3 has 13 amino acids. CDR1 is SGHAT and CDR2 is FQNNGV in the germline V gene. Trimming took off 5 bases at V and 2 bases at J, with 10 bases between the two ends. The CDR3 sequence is CASSTVLTYEQYF. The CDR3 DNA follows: TGTGCCAGCAGCACGGTATTGACCTACGAGCAGTACTTC. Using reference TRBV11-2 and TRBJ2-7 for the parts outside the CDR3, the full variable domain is EAGVAQSPRYKIIEKRQSVAFWCNPISGHATLYWYQQILGQGPKLLIQFQNNGVVDDSQLPKDRFSAERLKGVDSTLKIQPAKLEDSAVYLCASSTVLTYEQYFGPGTRLTVT.

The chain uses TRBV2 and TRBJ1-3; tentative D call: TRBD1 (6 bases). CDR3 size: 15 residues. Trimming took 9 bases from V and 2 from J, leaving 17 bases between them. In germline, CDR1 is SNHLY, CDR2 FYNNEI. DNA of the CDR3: TGTGCCAGATCCAACCCAGGGGTCACTGGAAACACCATATATTTT. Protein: CARSNPGVTGNTIYF.

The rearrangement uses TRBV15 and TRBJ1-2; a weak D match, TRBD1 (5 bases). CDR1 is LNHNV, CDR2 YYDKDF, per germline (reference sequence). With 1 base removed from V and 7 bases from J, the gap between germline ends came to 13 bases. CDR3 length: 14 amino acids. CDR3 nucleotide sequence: TGTGCCACCAGCAGAGGCGCAGGGTTCGGTGGCTACACCTTC. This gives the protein CATSRGAGFGGYTF.

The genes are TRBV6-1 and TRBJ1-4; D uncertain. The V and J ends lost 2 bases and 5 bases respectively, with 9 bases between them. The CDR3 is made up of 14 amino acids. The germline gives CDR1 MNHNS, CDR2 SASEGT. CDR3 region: CASSEQRLNEKLFF. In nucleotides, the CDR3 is TGTGCCAGCAGTGAACAACGACTCAATGAAAAACTGTTTTTT.

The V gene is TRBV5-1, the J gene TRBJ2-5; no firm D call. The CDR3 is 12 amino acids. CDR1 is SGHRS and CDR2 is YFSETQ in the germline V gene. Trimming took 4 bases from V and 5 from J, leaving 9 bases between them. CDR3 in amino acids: CASSHARETQYF. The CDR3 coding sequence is TGCGCCAGCAGCCATGCCCGGGAGACCCAGTACTTC.

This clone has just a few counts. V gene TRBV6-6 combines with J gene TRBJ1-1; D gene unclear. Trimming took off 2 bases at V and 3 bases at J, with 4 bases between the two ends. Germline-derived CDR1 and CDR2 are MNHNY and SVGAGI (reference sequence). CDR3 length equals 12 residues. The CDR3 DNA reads TGTGCCAGCAGTTACCTTGACACTGAAGCTTTCTTT. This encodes CASSYLDTEAFF.

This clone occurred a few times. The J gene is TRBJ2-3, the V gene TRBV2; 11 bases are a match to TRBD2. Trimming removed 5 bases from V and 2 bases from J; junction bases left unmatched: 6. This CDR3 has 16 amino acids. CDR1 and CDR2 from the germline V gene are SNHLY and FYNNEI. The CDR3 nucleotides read TGTGCCAGCAGTCCCGGACTAGCGGGTGACACAGATACGCAGTATTTT. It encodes CASSPGLAGDTDTQYF.

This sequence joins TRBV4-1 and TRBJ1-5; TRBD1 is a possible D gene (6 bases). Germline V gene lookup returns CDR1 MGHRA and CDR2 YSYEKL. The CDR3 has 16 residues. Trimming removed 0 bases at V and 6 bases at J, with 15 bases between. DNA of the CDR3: TGCGCCAGCAGCCAAGAACCAACAGGGTTGAGTCAGCCCCAGCATTTT. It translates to CASSQEPTGLSQPQHF.

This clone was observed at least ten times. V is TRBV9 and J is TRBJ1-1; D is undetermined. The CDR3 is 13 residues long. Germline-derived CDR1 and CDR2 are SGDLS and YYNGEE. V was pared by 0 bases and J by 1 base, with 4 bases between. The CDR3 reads CASSVAGNTEAFF. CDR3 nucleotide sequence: TGTGCCAGCAGCGTAGCGGGGAACACTGAAGCTTTCTTT.

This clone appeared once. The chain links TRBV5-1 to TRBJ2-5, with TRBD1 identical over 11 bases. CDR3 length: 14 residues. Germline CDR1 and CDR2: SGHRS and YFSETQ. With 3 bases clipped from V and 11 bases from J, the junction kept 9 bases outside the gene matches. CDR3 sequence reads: CASSWTGGLQEQYF. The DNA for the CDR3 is TGCGCCAGCAGCTGGACAGGGGGCTTGCAGGAGCAGTACTTC.

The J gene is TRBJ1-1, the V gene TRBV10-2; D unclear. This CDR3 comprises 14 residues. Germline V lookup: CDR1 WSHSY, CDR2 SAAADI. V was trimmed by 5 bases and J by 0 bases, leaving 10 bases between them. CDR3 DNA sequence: TGCGCCAGCAGTTTCGTCCGTATGAACACTGAAGCTTTCTTT. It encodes CASSFVRMNTEAFF.

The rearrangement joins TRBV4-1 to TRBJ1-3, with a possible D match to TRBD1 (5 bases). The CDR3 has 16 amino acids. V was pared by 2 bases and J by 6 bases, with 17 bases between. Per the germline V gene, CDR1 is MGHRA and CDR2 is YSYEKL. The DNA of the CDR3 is TGCGCCAGCAGCCAACCCCCGGGACTGGGATTAAACACCATATATTTT. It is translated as CASSQPPGLGLNTIYF.

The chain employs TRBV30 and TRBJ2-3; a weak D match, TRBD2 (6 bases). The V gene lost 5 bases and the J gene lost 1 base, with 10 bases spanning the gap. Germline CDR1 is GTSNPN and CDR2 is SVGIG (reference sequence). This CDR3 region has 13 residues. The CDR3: CAWRGDRTDTQYF. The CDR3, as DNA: TGTGCCTGGCGCGGGGACCGCACAGATACGCAGTATTTT.

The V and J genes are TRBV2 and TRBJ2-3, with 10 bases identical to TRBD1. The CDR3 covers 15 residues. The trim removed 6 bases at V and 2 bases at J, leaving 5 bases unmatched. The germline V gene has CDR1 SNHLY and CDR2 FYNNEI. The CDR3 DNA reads TGTGCCAGCAGCCCGGGACAGGGGCACACAGATACGCAGTATTTT. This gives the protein CASSPGQGHTDTQYF.

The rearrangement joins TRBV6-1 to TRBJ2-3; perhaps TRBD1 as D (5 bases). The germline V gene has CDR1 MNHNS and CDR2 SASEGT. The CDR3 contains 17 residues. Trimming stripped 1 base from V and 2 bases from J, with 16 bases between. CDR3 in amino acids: CASSEETGWTFTDTQYF. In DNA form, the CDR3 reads TGTGCCAGCAGTGAAGAAACAGGCTGGACCTTCACAGATACGCAGTATTTT.

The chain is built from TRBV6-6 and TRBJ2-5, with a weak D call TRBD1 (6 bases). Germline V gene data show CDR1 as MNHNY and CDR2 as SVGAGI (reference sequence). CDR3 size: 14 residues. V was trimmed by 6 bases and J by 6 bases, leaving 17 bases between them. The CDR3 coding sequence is TGTGCCAGCAGCTCACAGGGACCAAGGCAGACCCAGTACTTC. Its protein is CASSSQGPRQTQYF.